This T cell receptor (beta chain) was captured by sequencing in a study of TIL therapy for anti-PD-1-resistant metastatic lung cancer. The CDR3 totals 15 residues. CDR1 is SEHNR and CDR2 is FQNEAQ in the germline V gene (reference sequence). Trimming stripped 4 bases from V and 11 bases from J, with 21 bases between. The immunoSEQ assay was v3. TCRdb's table, derived via immunoSEQ multiplex PCR, lists solely in-frame clones and lacks some. Among roughly 46,000 clones, 65% to 90% were seen once, and the ten largest hold 4% to 6%. Sample time point: pre-treatment sample, taken before nivolumab and TIL therapy.

This receptor was taken from a person aged 25 to 85 with non-small cell lung cancer. This chain links TRBV7-9 with TRBJ1-3, with D possibly being TRBD1 (5 bases). The material sequenced was blood, taken at baseline. The CDR3 loop reads CASSSRGRGIFPIYF. The CDR3 DNA follows: TGTGCCAGCAGCTCAAGGGGACGCGGTATATTTCCCATATATTTT.